The source of this T cell receptor (beta chain) is a study of T cell changes during pregnancy in multiple sclerosis. Germline V lookup: CDR1 SQVTM, CDR2 ANQGSEA. The CDR3 is made up of 12 amino acids. Trimming took 2 bases from V and 4 from J, leaving 9 bases between them. Here immunoSEQ multiplex PCR was the method, and the copy in TCRdb shows in-frame clones only, minus some. The repertoire holds 65,000 to 85,000 clones, with 94% as singletons. This sequence was found in a female donor in good health, enrolled as a control in a pregnancy study. The rearrangement uses TRBV29-1 and TRBJ2-7; D is ambiguous. The sequenced sample was peripheral blood, obtained in the second trimester of pregnancy. The CDR3 sequence is CSVETQDYEQYF. CDR3 coding DNA: TGCAGCGTTGAAACTCAGGATTACGAGCAGTACTTC.